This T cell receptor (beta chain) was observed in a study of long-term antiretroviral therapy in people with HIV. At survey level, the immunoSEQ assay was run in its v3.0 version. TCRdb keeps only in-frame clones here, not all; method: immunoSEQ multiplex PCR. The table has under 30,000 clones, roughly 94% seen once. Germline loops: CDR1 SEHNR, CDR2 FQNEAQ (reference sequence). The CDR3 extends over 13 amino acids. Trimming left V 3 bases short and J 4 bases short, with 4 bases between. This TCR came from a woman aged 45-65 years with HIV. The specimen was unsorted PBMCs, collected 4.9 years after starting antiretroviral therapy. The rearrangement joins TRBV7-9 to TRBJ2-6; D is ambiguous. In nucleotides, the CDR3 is TGTGCCAGCAGCTTCGGGGGGGCCAACGTCCTGACTTTC. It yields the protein CASSFGGANVLTF.